Sequencing of this T cell receptor (beta chain) was carried out in a study of immune cell composition in non-small cell lung cancer. The length of the CDR3 is 14 residues. Trimming cost V 5 bases and J 8 bases; bases outside gene matches: 10. Germline V gene data show CDR1 as MNHNY and CDR2 as SVGAGI (reference sequence). The data were produced by immunoSEQ multiplex PCR, yet TCRdb's version contains in-frame clones alone and is incomplete. The profile shows around 1,200 clones, 74% of them singletons. On this clone itself: No antigen is known for it.

The study's findings and limits: Adenocarcinomas with higher top tumour-associated clone frequency had more reactive TILs. Lung adenocarcinomas had lower top 10 clone scores and clonality than squamous tumours.

Sequencing was carried out using lung tumor tissue. The sequence was obtained from a human donor with non-small cell lung cancer. The V gene is TRBV6-6, the J gene TRBJ2-3; the match to TRBD2 covers 7 bases. The CDR3 region has the DNA TGTGCCAGCAGTCGAGAGCGGGGCGACAGTACGCAGTATTTT. Amino acid sequence: CASSRERGDSTQYF.